This T cell receptor beta chain was observed in a study of blood T cell repertoires in COVID-19. TCRdb's copy holds only in-frame clones and misses some; the assay was immunoSEQ multiplex PCR. The profile shows about 360,000 clones, more than 75% of them singletons. Germline-derived CDR1 and CDR2 are SGHTA and FQGNSA. V was trimmed by 1 base and J by 7 bases, leaving 16 bases between them. This CDR3 spans 15 amino acids. The gene calls are TRBV7-2 and TRBJ2-5; the D gene is possibly TRBD1 (5 bases). This TCR was recovered from a human donor with acute or convalescent COVID-19. The donor label of this sample is uncertain. The sequenced sample consisted of peripheral blood. Written as DNA, the CDR3 is TGTGCCAGCAGCTTAGAGGGGTCTTCTCGCGGGACCCAGTACTTC. Protein: CASSLEGSSRGTQYF.